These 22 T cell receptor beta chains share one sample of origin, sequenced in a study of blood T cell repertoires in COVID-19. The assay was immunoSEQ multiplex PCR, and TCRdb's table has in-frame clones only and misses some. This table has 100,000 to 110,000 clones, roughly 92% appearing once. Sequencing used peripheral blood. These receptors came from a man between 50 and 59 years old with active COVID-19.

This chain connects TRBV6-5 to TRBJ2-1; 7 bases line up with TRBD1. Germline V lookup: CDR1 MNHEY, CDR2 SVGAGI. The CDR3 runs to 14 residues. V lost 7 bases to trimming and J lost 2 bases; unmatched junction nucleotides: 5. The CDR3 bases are TGTGCCAGCAAGGGGACAGTCACCTACAATGAGCAGTTCTTC. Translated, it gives CASKGTVTYNEQFF.

CDR3 sequence reads: CASSPGQGTAGYTF. The DNA for the CDR3 is TGTGCCAGCTCGCCAGGACAGGGGACCGCCGGCTACACCTTC. This rearrangement joins TRBV18 to TRBJ1-2; TRBD1 agrees at 9 bases. The germline V gene has CDR1 KGHSH and CDR2 LQKENI. This CDR3 contains 14 residues. Trimming at V came to 6 bases and at J to 8 bases, leaving 10 bases not matched to a gene.

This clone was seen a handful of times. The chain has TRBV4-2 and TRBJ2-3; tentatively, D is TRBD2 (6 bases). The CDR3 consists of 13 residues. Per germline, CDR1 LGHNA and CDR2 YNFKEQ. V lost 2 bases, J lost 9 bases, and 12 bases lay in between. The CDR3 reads CASSQSSSDTQYF. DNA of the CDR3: TGTGCCAGCAGCCAATCCTCTAGCGACACGCAGTATTTT.

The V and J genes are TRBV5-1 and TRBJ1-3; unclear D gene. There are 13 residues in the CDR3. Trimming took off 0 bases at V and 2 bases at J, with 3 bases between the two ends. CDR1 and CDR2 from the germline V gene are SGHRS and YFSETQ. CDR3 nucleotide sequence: TGCGCCAGCAGCTTGGCCGCTGGAAACACCATATATTTT. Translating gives CASSLAAGNTIYF.

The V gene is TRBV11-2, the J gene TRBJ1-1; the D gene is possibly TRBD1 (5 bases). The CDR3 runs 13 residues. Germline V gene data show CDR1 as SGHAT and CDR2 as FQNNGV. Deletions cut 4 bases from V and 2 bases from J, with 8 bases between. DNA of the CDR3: TGTGCCAGCAGCTCCGGGGGAAACACTGAAGCTTTCTTT. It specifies CASSSGGNTEAFF.

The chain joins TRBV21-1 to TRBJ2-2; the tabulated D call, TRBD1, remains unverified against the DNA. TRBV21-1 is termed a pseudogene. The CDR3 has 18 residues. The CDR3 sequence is CASSKRITGGEFPGELFF. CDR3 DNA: TGTGCCAGCAGCAAGAGGATAACAGGGGGCGAGTTTCCCGGGGAGCTGTTTTTT.

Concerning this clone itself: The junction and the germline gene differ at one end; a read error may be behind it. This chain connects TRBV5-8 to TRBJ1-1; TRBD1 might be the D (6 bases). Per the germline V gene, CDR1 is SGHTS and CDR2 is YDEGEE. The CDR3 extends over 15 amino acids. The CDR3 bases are TGTGCCAGCACCTTGACAGGACACTTGAACACTGAAGCTTTCTTT. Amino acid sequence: CASTLTGHLNTEAFF. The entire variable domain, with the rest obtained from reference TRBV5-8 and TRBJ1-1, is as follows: EAGVTQSPTHLIKTRGQQATLRCSPISGHTSVYWYQQALGLGLQFLLWYDEGEERNRGNFPPRFSGRQFPNYSSELNVNALELEDSALYLCASTLTGHLNTEAFFGQGTRLTVV.

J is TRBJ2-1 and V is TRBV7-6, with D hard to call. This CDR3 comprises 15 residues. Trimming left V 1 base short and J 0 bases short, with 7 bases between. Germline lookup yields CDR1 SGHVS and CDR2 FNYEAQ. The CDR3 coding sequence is TGTGCCAGCAGCTTAGGATTCAGCTCCTACAATGAGCAGTTCTTC. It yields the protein CASSLGFSSYNEQFF.

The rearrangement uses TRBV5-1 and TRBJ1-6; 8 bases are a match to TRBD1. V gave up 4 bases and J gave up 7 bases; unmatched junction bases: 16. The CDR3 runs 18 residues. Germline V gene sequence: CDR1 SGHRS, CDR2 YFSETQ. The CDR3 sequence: CASSLRLQGVGGNSPLHF. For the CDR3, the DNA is TGCGCCAGCAGCCTAAGACTACAGGGGGTCGGAGGGAATTCACCCCTCCACTTT.

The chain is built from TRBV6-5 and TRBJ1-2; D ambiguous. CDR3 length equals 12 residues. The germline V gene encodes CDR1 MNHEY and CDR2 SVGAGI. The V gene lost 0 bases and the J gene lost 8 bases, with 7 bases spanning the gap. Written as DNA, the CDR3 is TGTGCCAGCAGTTACTCCGAGGGCGGCTACACCTTC. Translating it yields CASSYSEGGYTF.

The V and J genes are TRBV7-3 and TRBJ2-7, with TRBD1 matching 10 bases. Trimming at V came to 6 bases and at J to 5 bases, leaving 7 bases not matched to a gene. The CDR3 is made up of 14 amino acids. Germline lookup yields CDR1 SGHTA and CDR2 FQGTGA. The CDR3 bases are TGTGCCAGCAGTTCCGGGACAGGGGCGCACGAGCAGTACTTC. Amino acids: CASSSGTGAHEQYF.

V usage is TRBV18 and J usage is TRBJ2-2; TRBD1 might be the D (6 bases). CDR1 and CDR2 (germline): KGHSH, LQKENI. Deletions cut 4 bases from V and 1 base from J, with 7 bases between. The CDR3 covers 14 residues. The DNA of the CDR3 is TGTGCCAGCTCACGGGGACAGAACACCGGGGAGCTGTTTTTT. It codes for CASSRGQNTGELFF. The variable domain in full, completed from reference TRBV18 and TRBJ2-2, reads NAGVMQNPRHLVRRRGQEARLRCSPMKGHSHVYWYRQLPEEGLKFMVYLQKENIIDESGMPKERFSAEFPKEGPSILRIQQVVRGDSAAYFCASSRGQNTGELFFGEGSRLTVL.

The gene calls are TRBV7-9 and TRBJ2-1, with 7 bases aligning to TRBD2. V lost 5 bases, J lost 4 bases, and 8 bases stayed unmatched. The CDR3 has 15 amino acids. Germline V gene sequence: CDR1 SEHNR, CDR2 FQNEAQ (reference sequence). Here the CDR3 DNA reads TGTGCCAGCAGCCGGGGGACTAACAGTTACAATGAGCAGTTCTTC. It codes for CASSRGTNSYNEQFF. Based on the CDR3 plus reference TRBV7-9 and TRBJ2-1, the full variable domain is DTGVSQNPRHKITKRGQNVTFRCDPISEHNRLYWYRQTLGQGPEFLTYFQNEAQLEKSRLLSDRFSAERPKGSFSTLEIQRTEQGDSAMYLCASSRGTNSYNEQFFGPGTRLTVL.

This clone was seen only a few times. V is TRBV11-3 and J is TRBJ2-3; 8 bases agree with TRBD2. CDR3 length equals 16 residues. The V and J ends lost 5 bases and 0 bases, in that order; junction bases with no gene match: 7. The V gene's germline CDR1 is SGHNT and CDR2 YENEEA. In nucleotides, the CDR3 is TGTGCCAGCAGCGAACGCGGGGGGTCTAGCACAGATACGCAGTATTTT. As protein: CASSERGGSSTDTQYF.

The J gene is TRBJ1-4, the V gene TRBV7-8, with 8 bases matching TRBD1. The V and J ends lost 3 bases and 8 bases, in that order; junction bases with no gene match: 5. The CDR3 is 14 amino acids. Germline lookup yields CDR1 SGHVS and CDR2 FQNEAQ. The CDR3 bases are TGTGCCAGCAGCTTGGCAGACAGGGGCGAAAAACTGTTTTTT. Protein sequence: CASSLADRGEKLFF.

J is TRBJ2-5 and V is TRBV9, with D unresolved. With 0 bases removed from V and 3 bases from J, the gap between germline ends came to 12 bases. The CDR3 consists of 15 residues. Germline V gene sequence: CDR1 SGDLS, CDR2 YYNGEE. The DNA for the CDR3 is TGTGCCAGCAGCGTAGTTGCAGGTCTGGAAGAGACCCAGTACTTC. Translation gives CASSVVAGLEETQYF.

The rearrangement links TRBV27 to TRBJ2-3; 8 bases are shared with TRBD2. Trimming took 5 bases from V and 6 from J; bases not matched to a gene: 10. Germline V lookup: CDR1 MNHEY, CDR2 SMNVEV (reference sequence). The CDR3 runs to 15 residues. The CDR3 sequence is CASSPQRGRKDTQYF. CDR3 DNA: TGTGCCAGCAGTCCCCAGCGGGGGCGCAAGGATACGCAGTATTTT.

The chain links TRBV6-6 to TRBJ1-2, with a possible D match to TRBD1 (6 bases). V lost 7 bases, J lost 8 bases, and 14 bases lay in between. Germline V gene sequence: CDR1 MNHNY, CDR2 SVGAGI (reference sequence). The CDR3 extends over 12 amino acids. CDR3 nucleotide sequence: TGTGCCAGCATCACAGGGTTGGGCGGCTACACCTTC. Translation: CASITGLGGYTF.

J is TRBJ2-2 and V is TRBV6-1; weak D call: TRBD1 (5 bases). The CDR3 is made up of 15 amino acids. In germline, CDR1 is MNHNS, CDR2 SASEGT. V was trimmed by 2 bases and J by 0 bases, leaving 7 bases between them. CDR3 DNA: TGTGCCAGCAGTGAATGGGGCCCGAACACCGGGGAGCTGTTTTTT. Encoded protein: CASSEWGPNTGELFF.

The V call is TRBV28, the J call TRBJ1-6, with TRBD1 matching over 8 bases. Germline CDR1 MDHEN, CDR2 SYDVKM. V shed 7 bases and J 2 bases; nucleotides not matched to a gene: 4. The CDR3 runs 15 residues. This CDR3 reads CASKMTGAYNSPLHF. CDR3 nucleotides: TGTGCCAGCAAGATGACAGGGGCCTATAATTCACCCCTCCACTTT.

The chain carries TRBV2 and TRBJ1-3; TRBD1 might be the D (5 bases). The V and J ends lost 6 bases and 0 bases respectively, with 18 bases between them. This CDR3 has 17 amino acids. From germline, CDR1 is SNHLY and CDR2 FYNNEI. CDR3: CASRRGTGGSSGNTIYF. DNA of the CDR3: TGTGCCAGCAGGCGAGGGACTGGGGGAAGCTCTGGAAACACCATATATTTT.

In DNA, the CDR3 is TGCAGCGTTGAAGAGGACATGAGCGAAAAACTGTTTTTT. Amino acids: CSVEEDMSEKLFF. The V call is TRBV29-1, the J call TRBJ1-4; possibly TRBD1 for D (5 bases). Germline loops: CDR1 SQVTM, CDR2 ANQGSEA. The length of the CDR3 is 13 residues. The V end lost 0 bases, the J end lost 8 bases, and 10 bases lay between the germline ends. Variable domain in full (rest from reference TRBV29-1 and TRBJ1-4): SAVISQKPSRDICQRGTSLTIQCQVDSQVTMMFWYRQQPGQSLTLIATANQGSEATYESGFVIDKFPISRPNLTFSTLTVSNMSPEDSSIYLCSVEEDMSEKLFFGSGTQLSVL.